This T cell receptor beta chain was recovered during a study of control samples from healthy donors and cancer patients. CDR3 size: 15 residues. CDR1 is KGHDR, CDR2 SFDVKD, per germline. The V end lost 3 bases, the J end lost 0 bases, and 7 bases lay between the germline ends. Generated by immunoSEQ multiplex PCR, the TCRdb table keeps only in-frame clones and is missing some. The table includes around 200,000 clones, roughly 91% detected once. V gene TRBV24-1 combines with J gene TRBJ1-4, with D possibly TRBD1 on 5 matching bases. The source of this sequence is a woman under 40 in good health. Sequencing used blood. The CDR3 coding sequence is TGTGCCACCAGTGATCCGGGGGCAACTAATGAAAAACTGTTTTTT. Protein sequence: CATSDPGATNEKLFF.